Listed below are T cell receptor beta chains from one sample, sequenced in a study of cytomegalovirus exposure and HLA in healthy donors. TCRdb's copy holds only in-frame clones and misses some; the assay was immunoSEQ multiplex PCR. The profile covers around 130,000 clones, with more than 65% appearing a single time and almost 3% taken by the ten largest. The sequenced material came from PBMCs. The source of these receptors is a woman under 30 in good health and CMV-seropositive. CDR3s include the opening cysteine and the closing phenylalanine or tryptophan. Each record gives: J gene, D gene, V gene, clone size, CDR3 protein, CDR3 DNA. D genes are given only for firm matches. Rows may omit the clone size; those that give it use once, few, many or a size class.

J: TRBJ2-5
D: .
V: TRBV30
size: .
CDR3: CAWSGGVVGETQYF
DNA: TGTGCCTGGAGTGGCGGGGTCGTGGGGGAGACCCAGTACTTC

J: TRBJ1-6
D: TRBD1
V: TRBV10-2
size: .
CDR3: CASSDGTAGPFYNSPLHF
DNA: TGCGCCAGCAGTGACGGGACAGCGGGCCCTTTCTATAATTCACCCCTCCACTTT

J: TRBJ2-3
D: .
V: TRBV18
size: .
CDR3: CASSLSQGLITDTQYF
DNA: TGTGCCAGCTCACTAAGTCAGGGACTCATCACAGATACGCAGTATTTT

J: TRBJ1-1
D: TRBD1
V: TRBV25-1
size: .
CDR3: CASSDTGTGFTEAFF
DNA: TGTGCCAGCAGTGACACCGGGACAGGGTTCACTGAAGCTTTCTTT

J: TRBJ1-1
D: .
V: TRBV28
size: once
CDR3: CASRSATYRETMNTEAFF
DNA: TGTGCCAGCAGATCGGCCACTTACAGGGAAACTATGAACACTGAAGCTTTCTTT

J: TRBJ2-2
D: .
V: TRBV6-5
size: .
CDR3: CASAKAGGELFF
DNA: TGTGCCAGCGCAAAGGCCGGGGGGGAGCTGTTTTTT

J: TRBJ2-3
D: TRBD2
V: TRBV7-8
size: .
CDR3: CASSMGGRGTDTQYF
DNA: TGTGCCAGCAGCATGGGGGGGAGGGGCACAGATACGCAGTATTTT

J: TRBJ2-5
D: .
V: TRBV7-2
size: .
CDR3: CASSFQTGGETQYF
DNA: TGTGCCAGCAGCTTTCAAACCGGGGGAGAGACCCAGTACTTC

J: TRBJ1-1
D: .
V: TRBV5-6
size: .
CDR3: CASSLYSEAFF
DNA: TGTGCCAGCAGCTTGTACTCTGAAGCTTTCTTT

J: TRBJ1-2
D: TRBD1
V: TRBV9
size: .
CDR3: CASSGTGLGYTF
DNA: TGTGCCAGCAGCGGGACAGGGCTTGGCTACACCTTC

J: TRBJ1-2
D: .
V: TRBV28
size: .
CDR3: CASSPSSNYGYTF
DNA: TGTGCCAGCAGCCCCTCGTCTAACTATGGCTACACCTTC

J: TRBJ2-5
D: .
V: TRBV6-5
size: .
CDR3: CASSYSRDAYRAQYF
DNA: TGTGCCAGCAGCTACTCTCGGGACGCCTACAGGGCCCAGTACTTC

J: TRBJ1-1
D: TRBD1
V: TRBV4-2
size: once
CDR3: CASSQQDRGEAFF
DNA: TGTGCCAGCAGCCAACAGGACAGGGGCGAAGCTTTCTTT

J: TRBJ2-3
D: .
V: TRBV4-1
size: .
CDR3: CASSQDRPPGTQYF
DNA: TGCGCCAGCAGCCAAGATAGGCCGCCGGGTACGCAGTATTTT

J: TRBJ1-1
D: .
V: TRBV6-1
size: .
CDR3: CASSPQRMGDTEAFF
DNA: TGTGCCAGCAGTCCCCAGAGGATGGGAGACACTGAAGCTTTCTTT

J: TRBJ1-4
D: TRBD1
V: TRBV25-1
size: .
CDR3: CASSDRGISTNEKLFF
DNA: TGTGCCAGCAGTGACAGGGGGATTTCAACTAATGAAAAACTGTTTTTT

J: TRBJ2-5
D: TRBD2
V: TRBV5-1
size: .
CDR3: CASSLSLAGAGETQYF
DNA: TGCGCCAGCAGCTTGTCTCTAGCGGGGGCTGGTGAGACCCAGTACTTC

J: TRBJ1-2
D: .
V: TRBV6-6
size: .
CDR3: CASSSRSITSNYGYTF
DNA: TGTGCCAGCAGCTCCCGGTCCATCACTTCCAACTATGGCTACACCTTC

J: TRBJ1-4
D: .
V: TRBV7-9
size: once
CDR3: CASSQTSGGPTNEKLFF
DNA: TGTGCCAGCAGCCAAACTTCGGGGGGCCCTACTAATGAAAAACTGTTTTTT

J: TRBJ2-2
D: TRBD2
V: TRBV27
size: .
CDR3: CASKRGGNTGELFF
DNA: TGTGCCAGCAAGCGGGGGGGGAACACCGGGGAGCTGTTTTTT

J: TRBJ1-6
D: TRBD1
V: TRBV2
size: .
CDR3: CASSRIVDRNNSPLHF
DNA: TGTGCCAGCAGCCGGATCGTGGACAGGAATAATTCACCCCTCCACTTT

J: TRBJ1-2
D: .
V: TRBV2
size: .
CDR3: CASSPRNYGYTF
DNA: TGTGCCAGCAGTCCGCGTAACTATGGCTACACCTTC

J: TRBJ1-1
D: TRBD1
V: TRBV19
size: .
CDR3: CASSISRGANTEAFF
DNA: TGTGCCAGTAGTATAAGCAGGGGGGCGAACACTGAAGCTTTCTTT

J: TRBJ1-1
D: .
V: TRBV7-8
size: .
CDR3: CASKGWGDTEAFF
DNA: TGTGCCAGCAAAGGTTGGGGGGACACTGAAGCTTTCTTT

J: TRBJ1-4
D: TRBD1
V: TRBV4-1
size: once
CDR3: CASSRGQGAGEKLFF
DNA: TGCGCCAGCAGCCGCGGACAGGGGGCCGGTGAAAAACTGTTTTTT

J: TRBJ1-1
D: .
V: TRBV5-4
size: .
CDR3: CASSVGGQRGLEAFF
DNA: TGTGCCAGCAGCGTGGGCGGACAGAGAGGGCTTGAAGCTTTCTTT

J: TRBJ2-1
D: TRBD2
V: TRBV9
size: .
CDR3: CASSPGTSGGAGYNEQFF
DNA: TGTGCCAGCAGCCCTGGGACTAGCGGGGGGGCGGGTTACAATGAGCAGTTCTTC

J: TRBJ2-5
D: .
V: TRBV20-1
size: .
CDR3: CSTGFQETQYF
DNA: TGCAGTACAGGGTTTCAAGAGACCCAGTACTTC

J: TRBJ2-7
D: TRBD1
V: TRBV6-4
size: once
CDR3: CASCPPPGQTYEQYF
DNA: TGTGCCAGCTGCCCTCCTCCGGGACAGACCTACGAGCAGTACTTC

J: TRBJ2-1
D: .
V: TRBV7-9
size: .
CDR3: CASSFRGDEQFF
DNA: TGTGCCAGCAGCTTCAGGGGGGATGAGCAGTTCTTC

J: TRBJ2-1
D: TRBD2
V: TRBV11-3
size: .
CDR3: CASSVSSGGAINEQFF
DNA: TGTGCCAGCAGCGTGTCTAGCGGGGGGGCTATCAATGAGCAGTTCTTC

J: TRBJ2-7
D: TRBD2
V: TRBV5-1
size: .
CDR3: CASSITSGGNEQYF
DNA: TGCGCCAGCAGCATTACTAGCGGGGGAAATGAGCAGTACTTC

J: TRBJ2-7
D: .
V: TRBV6-6
size: .
CDR3: CASSYQGNYEQYF
DNA: TGTGCCAGCAGTTACCAGGGGAACTACGAGCAGTACTTC

J: TRBJ2-5
D: .
V: TRBV5-6
size: .
CDR3: CASSLAQRSQETQYF
DNA: TGTGCCAGCAGCTTGGCCCAAAGGAGTCAAGAGACCCAGTACTTC

J: TRBJ2-1
D: TRBD1
V: TRBV7-3
size: once
CDR3: CASSLDRGSSYNEQFF
DNA: TGTGCCAGCAGCTTGGACAGGGGGAGCTCCTACAATGAGCAGTTCTTC

J: TRBJ2-7
D: .
V: TRBV6-5
size: .
CDR3: CASGAGPYEQYF
DNA: TGTGCCAGCGGGGCAGGTCCCTACGAGCAGTACTTC

J: TRBJ2-7
D: .
V: TRBV10-2
size: .
CDR3: CASSVMGASYEQYF
DNA: TGCGCCAGCAGTGTTATGGGGGCCTCCTACGAGCAGTACTTC

J: TRBJ2-2
D: TRBD2
V: TRBV7-6
size: .
CDR3: CASSLGGTGELFF
DNA: TGTGCCAGCAGCTTGGGGGGGACCGGGGAGCTGTTTTTT

J: TRBJ2-2
D: TRBD1
V: TRBV13
size: .
CDR3: CASRTGRTNTGELFF
DNA: TGTGCCAGCAGGACAGGGAGAACGAACACCGGGGAGCTGTTTTTT

J: TRBJ2-1
D: TRBD2
V: TRBV2
size: .
CDR3: CASRREAGDDEQFF
DNA: TGTGCCAGCAGACGAGAAGCGGGAGATGATGAGCAGTTCTTC

J: TRBJ1-1
D: .
V: TRBV11-2
size: .
CDR3: CASSRGRGNTEAFF
DNA: TGTGCCAGCAGCCGAGGGAGGGGGAACACTGAAGCTTTCTTT